Here is one T cell receptor (beta chain) with its context. The antigen is not known. This sample stems from a study of siplizumab effects on memory and regulatory T cells. Broader study findings: A naive or memory phenotype could not be assigned to roughly 75-96% of the proliferating CD4+ or CD8+ clones.

The study assayed about 10^5 TCR templates per sample. The method was immunoSEQ multiplex PCR; TCRdb's version includes in-frame clones alone and lacks a portion of them. Counted here are some 110,000 clones, nearly 95% occurring once; the ten biggest clones make up about 0.62%. Germline V gene sequence: CDR1 LNHNV, CDR2 YYDKDF (reference sequence). The V and J ends lost 1 base and 0 bases, in that order; junction bases with no gene match: 4. The CDR3 spans 17 residues. This chain connects TRBV15 to TRBJ1-4; 8 bases are a match to TRBD1. Specimen: Tregs sorted from blood. This receptor was taken from a human donor in good health. CDR3 sequence reads: CATSRGQGAATNEKLFF. The CDR3 region has the DNA TGTGCCACCAGCAGAGGGCAGGGGGCGGCAACTAATGAAAAACTGTTTTTT.